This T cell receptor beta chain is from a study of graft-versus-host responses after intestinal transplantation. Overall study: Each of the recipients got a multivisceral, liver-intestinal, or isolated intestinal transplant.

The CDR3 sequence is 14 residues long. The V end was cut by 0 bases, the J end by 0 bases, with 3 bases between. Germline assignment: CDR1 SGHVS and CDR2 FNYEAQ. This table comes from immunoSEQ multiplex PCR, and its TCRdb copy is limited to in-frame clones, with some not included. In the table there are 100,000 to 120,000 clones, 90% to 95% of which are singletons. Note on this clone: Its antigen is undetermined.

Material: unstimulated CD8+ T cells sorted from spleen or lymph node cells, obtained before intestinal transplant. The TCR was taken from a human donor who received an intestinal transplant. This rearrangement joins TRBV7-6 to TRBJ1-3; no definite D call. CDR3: CASSLASSGNTIYF. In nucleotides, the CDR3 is TGTGCCAGCAGCTTAGCCAGCTCTGGAAACACCATATATTTT. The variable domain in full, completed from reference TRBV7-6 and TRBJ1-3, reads GAGVSQSPRYKVTKRGQDVALRCDPISGHVSLYWYRQALGQGPEFLTYFNYEAQQDKSGLPNDRFSAERPEGSISTLTIQRTEQRDSAMYRCASSLASSGNTIYFGEGSWLTVV.